These 32 T cell receptor beta chains were all obtained from the same sample, sequenced in a study of T cell clonality in common variable immunodeficiency. Findings and caveats of the study: Common variable immunodeficiency TCR beta sequences reportedly had fewer deletions and N-nucleotide insertions.

Sequenced by immunoSEQ multiplex PCR; TCRdb stores in-frame clones only, minus some. This sample carries about 20,000 clones and no singletons, and 2% to 3% goes to the top ten. These receptors are not linked to any known antigen. The source material was peripheral blood mononuclear cells. The receptors derive from a human donor with common variable immunodeficiency.

Worth noting for this clone: Read data end 3 residues before the CDR3 end; the end is taken from the germline J gene. The rearrangement joins TRBV7-2 to TRBJ2-1, with 7 nucleotides matching TRBD1. The CDR3 consists of 15 residues. Germline V gives CDR1 SGHTA, CDR2 FQGNSA. J lost 2 bases, V lost 1 base, and 2 bases had no gene match. CDR3 bases read: TGTGCCAGCAGCTTAGTGCAGGGGGCCTACAATGAG. It yields the protein CASSLVQGAYNE. The full-length CDR3 reads as CASSLVQGAYNEQFF.

About this clone itself: The sequenced fragment ends 3 residues before the CDR3 boundary, so the rest is inferred from the germline J gene. The V gene is TRBV7-9, the J gene TRBJ2-5; D perhaps matches TRBD2 (6 bases). Trimming removed 5 bases at V and 5 bases at J, with 18 bases between. There are 15 residues in the CDR3. Germline V CDR1 and CDR2: SEHNR, FQNEAQ (reference sequence). The DNA read from the CDR3 is TGTGCCAGCAGCGCGGGACTCATGGGGATGGAGACC. It yields the protein CASSAGLMGMET. The entire CDR3 sequence reads CASSAGLMGMETQYF.

This clone was seen a few times. The read finishes 3 residues shy of the CDR3 end, and the germline J gene is used to complete it. This chain links TRBV5-1 with TRBJ2-5; D is unresolved. V was cut by 5 bases and J by 2 bases, with 13 bases left in between. The germline V gene has CDR1 SGHRS and CDR2 YFSETQ. This CDR3 region has 14 residues. The CDR3 DNA, read in part, is TGCGCCAGCAGTTCTACAGCTTTACAAGAGACC. Translation gives CASSSTALQET. The complete CDR3 protein is CASSSTALQETQYF.

With respect to this clone: The CDR3 goes on 3 residues after the read ends, and that part is filled in from the germline J gene. The chain is built from TRBV18 and TRBJ2-5; tentatively, D is TRBD2 (6 bases). V was clipped by 5 bases and J by 1 base, with 8 bases between them. The CDR3 spans 13 residues. Per germline, CDR1 KGHSH and CDR2 LQKENI. The DNA read from the CDR3 is TGTGCCAGCTCAGCGGGACTCCAAGAGACC. Translated, it gives CASSAGLQET. The CDR3, in full, reads CASSAGLQETQYF.

Worth noting for this clone: Coverage ceases 3 residues before the CDR3 finishes, and the germline J gene fills in the end. V is TRBV18 and J is TRBJ2-4; 10 bases align to TRBD2. Germline CDR1 reads KGHSH; CDR2 reads LQKENI. Unmatched junction bases numbered 3, after V lost 1 base and J lost 0 bases. CDR3 length: 17 amino acids. This CDR3 reads CASSPQAGGLAKNIQYF. CDR3 DNA (partial): TGTGCCAGCTCACCACAAGCGGGGGGGCTAGCCAAAAACATT.

This clone appeared a few times. The part of the CDR3 DNA that was read is TGTGCCAGCTCCCCTGACAGGACGACGACAGATACG. Its translation: CASSPDRTTTDT. The whole CDR3 protein reads CASSPDRTTTDTQYF. V is TRBV18 and J is TRBJ2-3; possibly TRBD1 for D (6 bases). The read ends 3 residues early relative to the CDR3; the germline J gene fills the gap. There are 15 residues in the CDR3. Germline V gene data show CDR1 as KGHSH and CDR2 as LQKENI. Trimming took 6 bases from V and 3 from J, leaving 16 bases between them.

Turning to this clone: The read halts 3 residues ahead of the CDR3 end, with the missing end drawn from the germline J gene. J is TRBJ2-1 and V is TRBV7-9; a weak D match, TRBD1 (5 bases). Germline loops: CDR1 SEHNR, CDR2 FQNEAQ (reference sequence). V was pared by 1 base and J by 7 bases, with 5 bases between. This CDR3 is 12 amino acids long. CDR3 loop: CASSLEGNEQFF. The CDR3 DNA, read in part, is TGTGCCAGCAGCTTAGAGGGGAATGAG.

The sample holds a few counts of this clone. The CDR3 end falls 3 residues outside the read, so it is completed with the germline J gene. The rearrangement uses TRBV7-2 and TRBJ2-3; TRBD2 aligns across 7 bases. The CDR3 contains 15 residues. The germline gives CDR1 SGHTA, CDR2 FQGNSA. V was clipped by 1 base and J by 4 bases; unmatched bases: 5. Here the CDR3 reads CASSLVSAGADTQYF. The CDR3 bases that were read are TGTGCCAGCAGCTTAGTGAGTGCGGGGGCAGATACG.

Regarding this clone: The germline gene is not matched at one end of the junction; a read error may be the cause. The CDR3 goes on 3 residues after the read ends, and that part is filled in from the germline J gene. The V call is TRBV7-2, the J call TRBJ1-1, with D possibly being TRBD1 (5 bases). CDR3 size: 15 residues. The germline CDR1 and CDR2 sequences are SGHTA and FQGNSA. The CDR3 bases that were read are TGTGCCAGCACCTTATCAGGGTTTATGAACACTGAA. Translated, it gives CASTLSGFMNTE. The whole CDR3 protein reads CASTLSGFMNTEAFF.

This clone has just a few counts. The read ends 3 residues shy of where the CDR3 ends; the end is completed using the germline J gene. J is TRBJ2-7 and V is TRBV18; a possible D gene is TRBD1 (6 bases). Germline CDR1 and CDR2: KGHSH and LQKENI. CDR3 length: 14 residues. The V gene lost 3 bases and the J gene lost 5 bases, with 14 bases spanning the gap. The CDR3 DNA, read in part, is TGTGCCAGCTCACCTCAGGGGCAGAGGAACGAG. As protein: CASSPQGQRNE. The full CDR3 sequence reads CASSPQGQRNEQYF. The full variable domain, its missing parts supplied by reference TRBV18 and TRBJ2-7, is NAGVMQNPRHLVRRRGQEARLRCSPMKGHSHVYWYRQLPEEGLKFMVYLQKENIIDESGMPKERFSAEFPKEGPSILRIQQVVRGDSAAYFCASSPQGQRNEQYFGPGTRLTVT.

This clone was detected only a few times. The read ends 3 residues before the CDR3 terminus; that terminus is restored from the germline J gene. This chain links TRBV7-2 with TRBJ1-2; D is perhaps TRBD1 (5 bases). Trimming cost V 4 bases and J 7 bases, with 16 bases left between them. This CDR3 comprises 14 residues. Germline CDR1 SGHTA, CDR2 FQGNSA. CDR3 sequence reads: CASSSEAGRTGYTF. CDR3 bases read: TGTGCCAGCAGCTCCGAGGCAGGGAGGACTGGC.

This clone has only a few counts. The read terminates 3 residues before the CDR3 end, so the remaining end is supplied by the germline J gene. The rearrangement joins TRBV29-1 to TRBJ1-2, with TRBD1 as a possible D gene (6 bases). The germline V and J ends were trimmed by 6 bases and 5 bases, with 10 bases remaining between them. Germline loops: CDR1 SQVTM, CDR2 ANQGSEA. This CDR3 region has 11 residues. The CDR3 here is CSVGQEYGYTF. Incomplete CDR3 DNA: TGCAGCGTGGGACAAGAGTATGGC.

This clone was found a few times. Read coverage stops 3 residues before the CDR3 terminus; the germline J gene supplies the remainder. The J gene is TRBJ2-5, the V gene TRBV30, with 8 bases that match TRBD1. Germline CDR1 GTSNPN, CDR2 SVGIG (reference sequence). V lost 7 bases to trimming and J lost 5 bases; unmatched junction nucleotides: 12. There are 14 residues in the CDR3. CDR3 bases read: TGTGCCTATGACAGGGGATTGATAGTGGAGACC. Protein sequence: CAYDRGLIVET. In full, the CDR3 is CAYDRGLIVETQYF. Combining the CDR3 with reference TRBV30 and TRBJ2-5 gives the whole variable domain SQTIHQWPATLVQPVGSPLSLECTVEGTSNPNLYWYRQAAGRGLQLLFYSVGIGQISSEVPQNLSASRPQDRQFILSSKKLLLSDSGFYLCAYDRGLIVETQYFGPGTRLLVL.

This clone was seen more than once but under ten times. The sequence runs out 3 residues before the end of the CDR3; the remainder is reconstructed from the germline J gene. The V and J genes are TRBV18 and TRBJ1-1; D possibly corresponds to TRBD1 (5 bases). The CDR3 consists of 15 residues. The germline V gene encodes CDR1 KGHSH and CDR2 LQKENI. This CDR3 is CASSDEQGSYIGAFF. Incomplete CDR3 DNA: TGTGCCAGCTCAGATGAGCAGGGTAGTTATATTGGA. Supplemented by reference TRBV18 and TRBJ1-1, the full variable domain reads NAGVMQNPRHLVRRRGQEARLRCSPMKGHSHVYWYRQLPEEGLKFMVYLQKENIIDESGMPKERFSAEFPKEGPSILRIQQVVRGDSAAYFCASSDEQGSYIGAFFGQGTRLTVV.

On this clone itself: The read ends 3 residues before the CDR3 terminus; that terminus is restored from the germline J gene. This chain joins TRBV18 and TRBJ1-5; 7 bases map to TRBD1. The V gene's germline CDR1 is KGHSH and CDR2 LQKENI. This CDR3 region has 16 residues. Trimming at V came to 6 bases and at J to 1 base, leaving 9 bases not matched to a gene. CDR3 in amino acids: CASSSGTARSNQPQHF. The DNA read from the CDR3 is TGTGCCAGCTCCTCCGGGACAGCCAGAAGCAATCAGCCC.

This clone has more than one count but fewer than ten. The junction and the germline gene differ at one end; a read error may be behind it. The sequenced fragment ends 3 residues before the CDR3 boundary, so the rest is inferred from the germline J gene. The V and J genes are TRBV7-7 and TRBJ2-5, with D possibly TRBD1 on 6 matching bases. The CDR3 has 15 amino acids. Germline loops: CDR1 SSHAT, CDR2 FNYEAQ (reference sequence). The CDR3: CASSLGQSSKETQYF. The DNA read from the CDR3 is TGTGCTAGCAGCTTAGGACAGAGCTCAAAAGAGACC.

Of note for this clone: The read is 3 residues too short to cover the CDR3 end, so that end is filled in from the germline J gene. The chain links TRBV23-1 to TRBJ1-5; the D gene is possibly TRBD1 (5 bases). TRBV23-1 is an open reading frame whose function is uncertain. The germline V and J ends were trimmed by 2 bases and 2 bases, with 22 bases remaining between them. This CDR3 spans 19 amino acids. The CDR3 loop is CASSQHLNKGFSGNQPQHF. The CDR3 bases that were read are TGCGCCAGCAGTCAACACCTTAATAAGGGGTTTTCCGGCAATCAGCCC.

By share, this clone ranks as medium-sized. The read stops 3 residues short of the end of the CDR3; the missing end is completed from the germline J gene. The V and J genes are TRBV6-2 or TRBV6-3 and TRBJ2-3; the match to TRBD2 covers 10 bases. The CDR3 has 15 residues. The germline CDR1 and CDR2 sequences are MNHEY and SVGEGT. CDR3 loop: CASSYSSGGFETQYF. CDR3 DNA, as far as it was read: TGTGCCAGCAGTTACAGTAGCGGGGGGTTCGAGACG.

Concerning this clone itself: From the germline J gene comes the end of the CDR3, since the read stops 3 residues before it. V gene TRBV7-2 combines with J gene TRBJ2-6, with D possibly TRBD1 on 5 matching bases. The CDR3 runs 14 residues. The V and J ends lost 8 bases and 3 bases respectively, with 11 bases between them. Per the germline V gene, CDR1 is SGHTA and CDR2 is FQGNSA. The CDR3 spells CASGRVVGANVLTF. The CDR3 bases that were read are TGTGCCAGCGGCAGGGTGGTTGGGGCCAACGTC.

This clone was detected a few times. The missing CDR3 end, 3 residues past where the read stops, is filled in from the germline J gene. V and J are TRBV7-9 and TRBJ1-2; 7 positions match TRBD1. V gave up 1 base and J gave up 6 bases; unmatched junction bases: 2. The CDR3 has 13 amino acids. Germline CDR1 SEHNR, CDR2 FQNEAQ (reference sequence). The CDR3 spells CASSLGTGDGYTF. Partial CDR3 DNA: TGTGCCAGCAGCTTAGGAACAGGGGATGGC.

This clone is termed large. From the germline J gene comes the end of the CDR3, since the read stops 3 residues before it. V is TRBV29-1 and J is TRBJ2-2, with D perhaps TRBD1 (6 bases). Trimming took off 0 bases at V and 2 bases at J, with 13 bases between the two ends. Germline CDR1 reads SQVTM; CDR2 reads ANQGSEA. The CDR3 runs 16 residues. The sequenced CDR3 bases are TGCAGCGTTGAAGATCGAGTGGGGGCAAACACCGGGGAG. Translation: CSVEDRVGANTGE. The entire CDR3 protein reads CSVEDRVGANTGELFF.

This clone has a handful of counts. The read ends 3 residues shy of where the CDR3 ends; the end is completed using the germline J gene. The rearrangement joins TRBV19 to TRBJ1-2; D unclear. The V gene lost 7 bases and the J gene lost 1 base, with 22 bases spanning the gap. This CDR3 is 17 amino acids long. The germline V gene encodes CDR1 LNHDA and CDR2 SQIVND (reference sequence). Partial CDR3 DNA: TGTGCCAGTACCCTCCCCGGGTCTTCGTTAAATAACTATGGC. Its translation: CASTLPGSSLNNYG. In full, the CDR3 reads CASTLPGSSLNNYGYTF.

This clone was detected a few times. The read terminates 3 residues ahead of where the CDR3 ends, so the germline J gene completes it. The chain employs TRBV19 and TRBJ2-2; 8 positions match TRBD2. Germline trimming cut 8 bases from V and 3 bases from J; bases unmatched to any gene: 8. This CDR3 is 15 amino acids long. From germline, CDR1 is LNHDA and CDR2 SQIVND (reference sequence). The covered CDR3 bases are TGTGCCAGTTCGGGGGGGCAACGGCACACCGGGGAG. Amino acid sequence: CASSGGQRHTGE. The full CDR3 is CASSGGQRHTGELFF.

This clone was seen a few times. At one boundary the junction diverges from the germline segment, which might be a read error. Coverage ceases 3 residues before the CDR3 finishes, and the germline J gene fills in the end. V and J are TRBV7-9 and TRBJ1-6; possibly TRBD1 for D (5 bases). From germline, CDR1 is SEHNR and CDR2 FQNEAQ (reference sequence). The CDR3 totals 14 residues. Incomplete CDR3 DNA: TGTGCCAGCAGCTTAGGAGGGGATAAGTCACCC. Its translation is CASSLGGDKSP. The entire CDR3 protein reads CASSLGGDKSPLHF.

This clone was found a few times. The CDR3 end is not reached by the read, which stops 3 residues before it; the germline J gene fills it in. This sequence joins TRBV6-2 or TRBV6-3 and TRBJ2-7; 11 bases line up with TRBD2. Germline V CDR1 and CDR2: MNHEY, SVGEGT. Trimming cost V 5 bases and J 4 bases; bases outside gene matches: 7. This CDR3 comprises 15 residues. The part of the CDR3 DNA that was read is TGTGCCAGCAGTACCGGGACTAGCGGAATATACGAG. This codes for CASSTGTSGIYE. The full CDR3 is CASSTGTSGIYEQYF.

With regard to this clone: Read sequence stops 3 residues before the CDR3 end, and the germline J gene provides the missing end. This chain links TRBV5-1 with TRBJ2-5; TRBD2 might be the D (6 bases). CDR3 length: 17 residues. Trimming took off 4 bases at V and 5 bases at J, with 24 bases between the two ends. In germline, CDR1 is SGHRS, CDR2 YFSETQ. The CDR3 here is CASSTGRDSQTRETQYF. The CDR3 DNA, read in part, is TGCGCCAGCAGCACGGGACGGGACTCACAGACACGGGAGACC. Combining the CDR3 with reference TRBV5-1 and TRBJ2-5 gives the whole variable domain KAGVTQTPRYLIKTRGQQVTLSCSPISGHRSVSWYQQTPGQGLQFLFEYFSETQRNKGNFPGRFSGRQFSNSRSEMNVSTLELGDSALYLCASSTGRDSQTRETQYFGPGTRLLVL.

CDR3 DNA, as far as it was read: TGTGCCAGTAGTAGGAGGGACAGGGGGTTTAATGAG. Translating gives CASSRRDRGFNE. The entire CDR3 reads CASSRRDRGFNEQFF. The chain couples TRBV19 to TRBJ2-1, with 11 bases fitting TRBD1. Read data end 3 residues before the CDR3 end; the end is taken from the germline J gene. Germline values: CDR1 LNHDA, CDR2 SQIVND (reference sequence). This CDR3 region has 15 residues. V lost 4 bases to trimming and J lost 7 bases; unmatched junction nucleotides: 6.

To note about this clone: Read sequence stops 3 residues before the CDR3 end, and the germline J gene provides the missing end. J is TRBJ2-3 and V is TRBV18, with TRBD1 identical over 7 bases. Trimming took 3 bases from V and 4 from J; bases not matched to a gene: 7. This CDR3 comprises 15 residues. The V gene's germline CDR1 is KGHSH and CDR2 LQKENI. The CDR3 sequence is CASSPYRGLADTQYF. The CDR3 DNA, read in part, is TGTGCCAGCTCACCCTACAGGGGCCTGGCAGATACG. Combining the CDR3 with reference TRBV18 and TRBJ2-3 gives the whole variable domain NAGVMQNPRHLVRRRGQEARLRCSPMKGHSHVYWYRQLPEEGLKFMVYLQKENIIDESGMPKERFSAEFPKEGPSILRIQQVVRGDSAAYFCASSPYRGLADTQYFGPGTRLTVL.

This clone turned up a few times. The read is 3 residues too short to cover the CDR3 end, so that end is filled in from the germline J gene. This sequence joins TRBV7-9 and TRBJ2-3; TRBD1 agrees at 10 bases. CDR1 is SEHNR, CDR2 FQNEAQ, per germline (reference sequence). The CDR3 is made up of 15 amino acids. Trimming cost V 0 bases and J 5 bases; bases outside gene matches: 2. The CDR3 spells CASSLATGGGDTQYF. Incomplete CDR3 DNA: TGTGCCAGCAGCTTAGCGACAGGGGGCGGAGATACG.

This clone was detected only a few times. A read error may produce the germline difference seen at one junction end. From the germline J gene comes the end of the CDR3, since the read stops 3 residues before it. The J gene is TRBJ2-5, the V gene TRBV7-7, with D hard to call. Per the germline V gene, CDR1 is SSHAT and CDR2 is FNYEAQ (reference sequence). The CDR3 is 14 residues long. The CDR3 loop reads CASSLDGFGETQYF. The sequenced part of the CDR3 DNA is TGTGCTAGCAGCTTAGATGGATTCGGGGAGACC.

This clone was seen a few times. The read halts 3 residues ahead of the CDR3 end, with the missing end drawn from the germline J gene. The chain recombines TRBV6-2 or TRBV6-3 with TRBJ1-1; D remains ambiguous. Germline V gene sequence: CDR1 MNHEY, CDR2 SVGEGT. CDR3 size: 12 residues. The CDR3 reads CASRIPPLEAFF. CDR3 bases read: TGTGCCAGCAGAATACCCCCGCTAGAA.

In its sample, this clone was seen a few times. The DNA ends 3 residues before the CDR3 does, and the rest of the CDR3 is filled in from the germline J gene. The genes are TRBV7-2 and TRBJ2-7, with 8 bases lining up with TRBD2. V trimming: 5 bases; J trimming: 2 bases; junction bases outside the gene matches: 8. CDR3 length equals 15 residues. Germline-derived CDR1 and CDR2 are SGHTA and FQGNSA. The DNA read from the CDR3 is TGTGCCAGCAGCCCTCGGGGACTAGGGACCTACGAG. Residues: CASSPRGLGTYE. The whole CDR3 protein reads CASSPRGLGTYEQYF.